Listed below are T cell receptor beta chains from one sample, sequenced in a study of blood T cell repertoires in COVID-19. Measured with immunoSEQ multiplex PCR; TCRdb has only the in-frame clones, and not every one. The sample comprises around 330,000 clones, around 86% of which are singletons, and 4% to 6% rests with the top ten. Material for sequencing was PBMCs or T cells enriched from blood (not recorded which). These receptors were taken from a man in his fifties or sixties who had recovered from COVID-19. CDR3s include the opening cysteine and the closing phenylalanine or tryptophan. Fields, in order: V gene, J gene, clone size, CDR3 protein. Size tells how often a clone was seen (once, few, many) or the class of an expanded clone, and some rows leave it out.

TRBV18	TRBJ1-1	.	CASSAAFRAINTEAFF
TRBV10-3	TRBJ1-2	.	CAISGTGSDGYTF
TRBV5-4	TRBJ2-7	.	CASSLVQGDNEQYF
TRBV9	TRBJ2-2	.	CASSSRLAGAGTGELFF
TRBV28	TRBJ2-7	.	CASSLLAGGWEQYF
TRBV6-1	TRBJ2-7	.	CASSDSPEIGVYEQYF
TRBV4-1	TRBJ1-1	.	CASSQVDRDTPTEAFF
TRBV7-2	TRBJ2-1	.	CASSLDRSLAGVGSNEQFF
TRBV7-9	TRBJ2-1	.	CASSPGDEQFF
TRBV14	TRBJ2-2	.	CASSASDRVRELFF
TRBV19	TRBJ2-7	.	CASSPWTSGTYEQYF
TRBV7-2	TRBJ2-7	.	CASSLRQGGKRYEQYF
TRBV24-1	TRBJ2-1	.	CATSDDSGRIYNEQFF
TRBV11-3	TRBJ2-1	.	CASSIKPGLAGFNEQFF
TRBV6-6	TRBJ2-3	.	CASSSLAGDIDTQYF
TRBV7-2	TRBJ2-2	.	CASSSYPTSGRVAGELFF
TRBV29-1	TRBJ2-7	.	CSVEVLAGRYEQYF
TRBV19	TRBJ2-5	.	CASSVAPGLAGGRETQYF
TRBV19	TRBJ1-6	.	CASNSDSYNSPLHF
TRBV4-3	TRBJ1-5	.	CASSQDLAAGNQPQHF
TRBV5-1	TRBJ2-5	.	CASSPGGGTETQYF
TRBV6-2/TRBV6-3	TRBJ1-2	few	CASSPGINYGYTF
TRBV6-5	TRBJ1-1	.	CASSYSIGGGNTEAFF
TRBV5-5	TRBJ2-1	once	CASSQSGTSYYEQFF
TRBV6-2/TRBV6-3	TRBJ1-2	.	CASSVTGESYGYTF
TRBV5-1	TRBJ2-7	.	CASSSLPPGGTSYEQYF
TRBV3-1/TRBV3-2	TRBJ2-3	.	CASSQQQPGLAIDTQYF
TRBV27	TRBJ2-5	.	CASSPLMGEGLETQYF
TRBV7-3	TRBJ1-1	.	CASSLAGGNTEAFF